This TCR beta chain was recovered during a study of cytomegalovirus exposure and HLA in healthy donors. The PCR used 60 Vbeta and 13 Jbeta primers. The assay was immunoSEQ multiplex PCR, and TCRdb's table has in-frame clones only and misses some. The sample has fewer than 200,000 clones; around 83% are singletons. Unmatched junction bases numbered 12, after V lost 7 bases and J lost 6 bases. The CDR3 is 14 residues long. Germline loops: CDR1 MNHEY, CDR2 SVGAGI. Regarding donors, all were healthy bone marrow donors. In regard to this clone: Its antigen is undetermined.

Study-wide findings and caveats: The study dropped some indistinguishable V segments, TRBV6-2 and TRBV6-3 among them. Association with HLA alleles at 0.05 false discovery rate was found for 16,951 TCR beta sequences in a later analysis. Analysis was performed later, and it showed HLA-associated TCR beta chains to be more clonally expanded than equally common others.

V is TRBV6-5 and J is TRBJ2-7; 7 bases agree with TRBD1. This receptor was obtained from a woman younger than 30 in good health and CMV-seronegative. Sequenced sample: PBMCs. The CDR3 region is CASTKGGQQREQYF. The CDR3, as DNA: TGTGCCAGCACCAAAGGGGGACAGCAACGCGAGCAGTACTTC.